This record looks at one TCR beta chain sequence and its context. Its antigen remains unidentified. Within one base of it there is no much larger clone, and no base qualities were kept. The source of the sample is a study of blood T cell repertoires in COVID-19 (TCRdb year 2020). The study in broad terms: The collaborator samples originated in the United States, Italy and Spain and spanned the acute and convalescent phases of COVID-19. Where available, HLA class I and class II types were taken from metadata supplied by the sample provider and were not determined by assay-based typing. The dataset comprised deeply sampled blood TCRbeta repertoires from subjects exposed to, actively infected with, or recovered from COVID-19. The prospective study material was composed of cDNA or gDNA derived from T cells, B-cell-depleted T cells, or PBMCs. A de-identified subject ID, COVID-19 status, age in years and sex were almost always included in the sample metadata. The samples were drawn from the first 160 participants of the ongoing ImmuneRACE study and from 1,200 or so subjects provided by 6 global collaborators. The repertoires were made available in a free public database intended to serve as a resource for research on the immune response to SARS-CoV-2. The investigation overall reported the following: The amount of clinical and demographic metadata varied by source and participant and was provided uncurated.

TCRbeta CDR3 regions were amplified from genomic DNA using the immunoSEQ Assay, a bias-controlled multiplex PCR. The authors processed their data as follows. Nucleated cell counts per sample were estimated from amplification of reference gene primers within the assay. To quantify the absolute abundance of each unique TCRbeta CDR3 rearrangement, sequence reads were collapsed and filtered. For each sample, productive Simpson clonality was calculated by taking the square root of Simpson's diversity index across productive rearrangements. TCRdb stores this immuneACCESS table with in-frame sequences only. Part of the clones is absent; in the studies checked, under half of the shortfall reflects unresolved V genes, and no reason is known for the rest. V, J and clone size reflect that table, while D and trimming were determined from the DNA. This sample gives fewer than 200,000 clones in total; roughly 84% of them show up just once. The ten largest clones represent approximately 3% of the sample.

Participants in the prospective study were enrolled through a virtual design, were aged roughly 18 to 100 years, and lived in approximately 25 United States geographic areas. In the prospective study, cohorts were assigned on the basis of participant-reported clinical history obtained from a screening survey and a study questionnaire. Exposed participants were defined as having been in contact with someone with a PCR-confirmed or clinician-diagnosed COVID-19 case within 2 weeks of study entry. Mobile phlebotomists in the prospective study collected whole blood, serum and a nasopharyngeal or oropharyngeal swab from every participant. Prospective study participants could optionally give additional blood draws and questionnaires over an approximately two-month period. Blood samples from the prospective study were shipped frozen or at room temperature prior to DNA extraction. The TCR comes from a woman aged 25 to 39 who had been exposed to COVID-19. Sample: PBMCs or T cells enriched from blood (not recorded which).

The DNA sequence is TGTGCCAGCAGTGTGCGGGCGAGCTACAATGAGCAGTTCTTC. Its product reads: CASSVRASYNEQFF. The chain is encoded by TRBV2 joined to TRBJ2-1; a weak D assignment points to TRBD2 (5 bases agree). CDR1 and CDR2 are read off the germline V gene as SNHLY and FYNNEI. V and J lose 4 bases and 3 bases, and a span of 10 bases separates them. Measured from the cysteine to the phenylalanine, the CDR3 is 14 residues long. CDR3 DNA is the only sequence kept; it has 42 bases, read in frame from the first base.